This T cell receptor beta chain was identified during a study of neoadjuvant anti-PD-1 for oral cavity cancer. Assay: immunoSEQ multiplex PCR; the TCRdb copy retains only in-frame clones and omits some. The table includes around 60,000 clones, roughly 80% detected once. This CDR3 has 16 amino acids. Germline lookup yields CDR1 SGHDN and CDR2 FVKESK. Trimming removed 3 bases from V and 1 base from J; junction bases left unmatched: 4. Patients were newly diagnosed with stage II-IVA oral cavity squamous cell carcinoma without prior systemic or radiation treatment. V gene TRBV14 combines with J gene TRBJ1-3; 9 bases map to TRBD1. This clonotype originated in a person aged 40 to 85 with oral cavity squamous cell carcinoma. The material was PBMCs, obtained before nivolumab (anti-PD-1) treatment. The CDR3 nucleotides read TGTGCCAGCAGCCAGACAGGGGGAGGATCTGGAAACACCATATATTTT. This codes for CASSQTGGGSGNTIYF.